What follows describes a single T cell receptor (beta chain). The sample comes from a study of blood T cell repertoires in COVID-19. The wider study: Material from acute and convalescent COVID-19 was sourced from the United States, Italy and Spain.

The repertoire was sequenced with immunoSEQ multiplex PCR; TCRdb's copy has only in-frame clones and lacks some. Of about 400,000 clones detected, around 87% appear once; the ten largest clones hold about 2.9%. The germline V gene encodes CDR1 ENHRY and CDR2 SYGVKD. The length of the CDR3 is 15 residues. Trimming removed 8 bases from V and 5 bases from J, with 19 bases in between. Sequencing was carried out using peripheral blood. The clonotype was recovered from a human donor in a cohort sampled during active COVID-19. V gene TRBV10-3 combines with J gene TRBJ1-5; no reliable D call. The CDR3 here is CAIGPGVTKDQPQHF. CDR3 sequence (DNA): TGTGCCATCGGACCCGGGGTAACCAAGGATCAGCCCCAGCATTTT.